This T cell receptor (beta chain) is from a study of cytomegalovirus exposure and HLA in healthy donors. The PCR used 60 Vbeta and 13 Jbeta primers. Assay used: immunoSEQ multiplex PCR; TCRdb lists only in-frame clones, some missing. The sample lists approximately 190,000 clones; 84% were seen once. Per the germline V gene, CDR1 is KGHSH and CDR2 is LQKENI. The CDR3 runs to 18 residues. Trimming took 3 bases from V and 5 from J; bases not matched to a gene: 17. Findings and caveats of the study: With further analysis later on, most CMV-associated TCR beta chains appeared HLA-restricted. Reports indicate that TCR beta sequences accurately predicted the HLA-A and HLA-B alleles of most subjects. TCR beta sequences numbering 15,000 to 20,000 were associated with HLA alleles at 0.05 false discovery rate in a later analysis.

With respect to this clone: What it recognizes is unknown.

Sequences were obtained from PBMCs. The source is a boy between 5 and 17 years old in good health and CMV-seronegative. The chain employs TRBV18 and TRBJ2-5; 8 positions agree with TRBD2. Written as DNA, the CDR3 is TGTGCCAGCTCACCTAGAGCCCCCGGCCCAGCGGGGGAGGAGACCCAGTACTTC. Its protein product is CASSPRAPGPAGEETQYF.